Listed here are 23 T cell receptor beta chains from one sample, sequenced in a study of PD-1 blockade in classical Hodgkin lymphoma. Patients all relapsed after autologous stem cell transplantation, and there was variation in brentuximab vedotin exposure. The table came from immunoSEQ multiplex PCR; TCRdb's copy has only in-frame clones and leaves some out. The data contain 98,000 or so clones, 89% of them singletons. Specimen: peripheral blood mononuclear cells (PBMCs), collected before the second cycle of nivolumab. The receptor set was obtained from a human donor with classical Hodgkin lymphoma.

CDR3 DNA sequence: TGTGCCAGCTCACCGACGAAGGGACTCTTTCAGCCCCAGCATTTT. It codes for CASSPTKGLFQPQHF. This chain uses TRBV18 with TRBJ1-5; D is possibly TRBD1 (5 bases). Germline lookup yields CDR1 KGHSH and CDR2 LQKENI. Deletions cut 3 bases from V and 6 bases from J, with 15 bases between. This CDR3 is built from 15 residues.

The rearrangement links TRBV6-1 to TRBJ2-7; no firm D call. There are 10 residues in the CDR3. Germline CDR1 reads MNHNS; CDR2 reads SASEGT. V lost 8 bases and J 2 bases, leaving 4 bases between the germline ends. CDR3 loop: CASGAYEQYF. The CDR3 DNA reads as TGTGCCAGCGGGGCCTACGAGCAGTACTTC.

The V call is TRBV30, the J call TRBJ1-1; D call uncertain. The germline CDR1 and CDR2 sequences are GTSNPN and SVGIG (reference sequence). This CDR3 is 13 amino acids long. V lost 0 bases and J 5 bases, leaving 10 bases between the germline ends. The CDR3 DNA follows: TGTGCCTGGAGTGTATCAAGCAGAACTGAAGCTTTCTTT. It specifies CAWSVSSRTEAFF.

The rearrangement joins TRBV6-6 to TRBJ1-2; possible D gene TRBD1, 6 bases. The germline V gene encodes CDR1 MNHNY and CDR2 SVGAGI (reference sequence). V lost 8 bases and J 8 bases, leaving 15 bases between the germline ends. CDR3 length: 12 residues. The CDR3 region is CASEGQRDGYTF. CDR3 DNA: TGTGCCAGCGAGGGACAACGGGACGGCTACACCTTC.

J is TRBJ1-2 and V is TRBV5-1; possibly TRBD1 for D (6 bases). CDR1 and CDR2 from the germline V gene are SGHRS and YFSETQ. The CDR3 spans 14 residues. V lost 3 bases, J lost 14 bases, and 23 bases lay in between. The CDR3 DNA sequence: TGCGCCAGCAGCTCCGTATTTTCCTCAGGGGAGAGGACCTTC. Amino acids: CASSSVFSSGERTF.

This clone was counted a few times. The V call is TRBV10-1, the J call TRBJ2-7, with D perhaps matching TRBD2 (5 bases). The CDR3 contains 14 residues. The germline V gene has CDR1 WNHNN and CDR2 SYGVQD (reference sequence). Trimming removed 0 bases from V and 5 bases from J, with 11 bases in between. The CDR3 DNA reads as TGCGCCAGCAGTGAGTCCAACGGGGAGCACGAGCAGTACTTC. This translates into CASSESNGEHEQYF.

V is TRBV10-3 and J is TRBJ2-4; possibly TRBD2 for D (5 bases). This CDR3 region has 13 residues. V shed 10 bases and J shed 1 base, with 11 bases lying between them. The germline CDR1 and CDR2 sequences are ENHRY and SYGVKD. CDR3 in DNA: TGTGCCACCTCTCCGGGGGCCAAAAACATTCAGTACTTC. As protein: CATSPGAKNIQYF.

V usage is TRBV6-1 and J usage is TRBJ2-3; D gene unclear. V lost 3 bases and J lost 9, with 4 bases in between. Germline-derived CDR1 and CDR2 are MNHNS and SASEGT. The CDR3 is made up of 10 amino acids. The CDR3 protein is CASSEYTQYF. The DNA of the CDR3 is TGTGCCAGCAGTGAGTACACGCAGTATTTT.

The rearrangement joins TRBV7-9 to TRBJ2-7; either TRBD1 or TRBD2 may fit D (5 bases each). The germline V gene has CDR1 SEHNR and CDR2 FQNEAQ (reference sequence). This CDR3 has 13 residues. The CDR3 coding sequence is TGTGCGACTGATTGGGGGATTTCCTACGAGCAGTACTTC. Residues: CATDWGISYEQYF.

The chain has TRBV5-1 and TRBJ2-7; 7 bases align to TRBD1. The CDR3 loop spans 15 amino acids. Germline loops: CDR1 SGHRS, CDR2 YFSETQ. The V gene end was trimmed by 0 bases and the J gene end by 11 bases; junction bases not matched to a gene: 14. The DNA for the CDR3 is TGCGCCAGCAGCTTGGTTGGGCAGGGGGATTTTAGAGAGTACTTC. This encodes CASSLVGQGDFREYF.

The V and J genes are TRBV4-2 and TRBJ2-2; TRBD2 is a possible D gene (7 bases). Germline V gene data show CDR1 as LGHNA and CDR2 as YNFKEQ. Trimming stripped 3 bases from V and 3 bases from J, with 14 bases between. The CDR3 runs to 16 residues. CDR3: CASSQMGGGDTGELFF. As DNA, the CDR3 is TGTGCCAGCAGCCAGATGGGAGGGGGAGACACCGGGGAGCTGTTTTTT.

V gene TRBV30 combines with J gene TRBJ2-1; D is undetermined. Trimming stripped 2 bases from V and 6 bases from J, with 8 bases between. Germline CDR1 reads GTSNPN; CDR2 reads SVGIG (reference sequence). The CDR3 is 12 amino acids. The CDR3 loop is CAWSRQINEQFF. The CDR3 DNA follows: TGTGCCTGGAGTCGGCAGATCAATGAGCAGTTCTTC.

The rearrangement joins TRBV6-1 to TRBJ2-5; TRBD1 matches 7 bases. Trimming removed 8 bases from V and 1 base from J; junction bases left unmatched: 4. The germline CDR1 and CDR2 sequences are MNHNS and SASEGT. This CDR3 has 13 residues. The CDR3 DNA reads as TGTGCCAGCGGACAGGCTCCCCAAGAGACCCAGTACTTC. Translating gives CASGQAPQETQYF.

The rearrangement joins TRBV7-9 to TRBJ1-4; D gene uncertain. The CDR3 is made up of 16 amino acids. Trimming stripped 5 bases from V and 2 bases from J, with 15 bases between. The germline gives CDR1 SEHNR, CDR2 FQNEAQ (reference sequence). DNA for the CDR3: TGTGCCAGCAGCCAAGGACTCTGGGCGACTAATGAAAAACTGTTTTTT. It encodes CASSQGLWATNEKLFF.

The chain recombines TRBV27 with TRBJ2-1; tentative D call: TRBD2 (6 bases). Germline-derived CDR1 and CDR2 are MNHEY and SMNVEV (reference sequence). Trimming cost V 8 bases and J 5 bases, with 13 bases left between them. CDR3 length equals 13 residues. The CDR3 DNA is TGTGCCAGCGGGAGGAGGGTAAACAATGAGCAGTTCTTC. Translation: CASGRRVNNEQFF.

The gene calls are TRBV30 and TRBJ2-1; D remains unclear. The CDR3 covers 12 residues. Between the trimmed V and J ends, which lost 3 bases and 4 bases, there was a span of 7 bases. CDR1 is GTSNPN, CDR2 SVGIG, per germline (reference sequence). The CDR3 reads CAWRRGYNEQFF. DNA of the CDR3: TGTGCCTGGAGACGAGGTTACAATGAGCAGTTCTTC.

V gene TRBV18 combines with J gene TRBJ2-6, with unresolved D. V lost 2 bases and J 4 bases, leaving 18 bases between the germline ends. This CDR3 contains 18 residues. Germline-derived CDR1 and CDR2 are KGHSH and LQKENI. CDR3 loop: CASSPSNWGNSGANVLTF. The DNA for the CDR3 is TGTGCCAGCTCACCATCGAATTGGGGTAACTCCGGGGCCAACGTCCTGACTTTC.

V and J are TRBV5-1 and TRBJ2-7; D may correspond to TRBD1 or TRBD2 (5 bases each). This CDR3 contains 14 residues. Germline CDR1 SGHRS, CDR2 YFSETQ. V gave up 2 bases and J gave up 4 bases, with 13 bases separating them. This CDR3 reads CASSFGDGTYEQYF. CDR3 bases: TGCGCCAGCAGCTTCGGGGACGGAACATACGAGCAGTACTTC. Looking up the rest from reference TRBV5-1 and TRBJ2-7 gives the full variable domain: KAGVTQTPRYLIKTRGQQVTLSCSPISGHRSVSWYQQTPGQGLQFLFEYFSETQRNKGNFPGRFSGRQFSNSRSEMNVSTLELGDSALYLCASSFGDGTYEQYFGPGTRLTVT.

The rearrangement uses TRBV7-9 and TRBJ2-3; D is unclear. V gave up 3 bases and J gave up 5 bases, with 6 bases separating them. Germline V gene lookup returns CDR1 SEHNR and CDR2 FQNEAQ (reference sequence). There are 12 residues in the CDR3. For the CDR3, the DNA is TGTGCCAGCAGCTTTTCAGGAGATACGCAGTATTTT. Translation gives CASSFSGDTQYF. Full variable domain (missing parts from reference TRBV7-9 and TRBJ2-3): DTGVSQNPRHKITKRGQNVTFRCDPISEHNRLYWYRQTLGQGPEFLTYFQNEAQLEKSRLLSDRFSAERPKGSFSTLEIQRTEQGDSAMYLCASSFSGDTQYFGPGTRLTVL.

J is TRBJ1-2 and V is TRBV6-1; possible D gene TRBD1, 6 bases. Germline V gene data show CDR1 as MNHNS and CDR2 as SASEGT. This CDR3 has 12 residues. V was shortened by 6 bases and J by 4 bases, with 9 bases between the two germline ends. CDR3 loop: CASRLGAYGYTF. DNA of the CDR3: TGTGCCAGCAGGTTGGGGGCCTATGGCTACACCTTC.

With regard to this clone: Other nucleotide sequences from this sample produce the same CDR3. V and J are TRBV5-1 and TRBJ2-2; D may be TRBD1 (6 bases). Germline V gives CDR1 SGHRS, CDR2 YFSETQ. V was shortened by 4 bases and J by 3 bases, with 7 bases between the two germline ends. The CDR3 spans 13 residues. This CDR3 reads CASSPGDTGELFF. The CDR3 DNA reads TGCGCCAGCAGCCCAGGGGACACCGGGGAGCTGTTTTTT.

V usage is TRBV5-6 and J usage is TRBJ2-2, with D unclear. The germline V gene has CDR1 SGHDT and CDR2 YYEEEE. Deletions cut 1 base from V and 1 base from J, with 11 bases between. There are 16 residues in the CDR3. The CDR3 here is CASSLFFPRNTGELFF. The CDR3 coding sequence is TGTGCCAGCAGCTTGTTTTTCCCACGGAACACCGGGGAGCTGTTTTTT.

V and J are TRBV7-2 and TRBJ2-1, with unresolved D. Trimming took 2 bases from V and 4 from J, leaving 6 bases between them. CDR1 is SGHTA and CDR2 is FQGNSA in the germline V gene. The CDR3 sequence is 13 residues long. The CDR3 protein is CASSLPSYNEQFF. DNA of the CDR3: TGTGCCAGCAGCTTACCCTCGTACAATGAGCAGTTCTTC.